The 9 T cell receptor beta chains presented below share a single source sample, sequenced in a study of CD8+ T cells in alopecia areata. RNA extraction was followed by reverse transcription into cDNA, which acted as the sequencing template. Assay used: immunoSEQ multiplex PCR; TCRdb lists only in-frame clones, some missing. Among about 97,000 clones listed, around 45% were seen once. The sample was CD4+ T cells sorted from blood. These receptors were taken from a human donor with alopecia areata.

This chain connects TRBV30 to TRBJ2-5; D not resolved. Trimming pared 4 bases from V and 3 bases from J, leaving 6 bases between. The CDR3 sequence is 11 residues long. The germline CDR1 and CDR2 sequences are GTSNPN and SVGIG (reference sequence). Here the CDR3 DNA reads TGTGCCTGGACGGCGAAAGAGACCCAGTACTTC. It encodes CAWTAKETQYF.

This clone was seen at least ten times. The chain recombines TRBV4-1 with TRBJ2-1; the match to TRBD2 covers 8 bases. The CDR3 consists of 14 residues. The germline V gene has CDR1 MGHRA and CDR2 YSYEKL. Trimming removed 6 bases from V and 5 bases from J; junction bases left unmatched: 6. CDR3 sequence reads: CASRPGLENNEQFF. CDR3 nucleotide sequence: TGCGCCAGCAGACCGGGACTAGAGAACAATGAGCAGTTCTTC.

The chain combines TRBV30 with TRBJ1-3; D gene uncertain. This CDR3 contains 17 residues. The germline V gene encodes CDR1 GTSNPN and CDR2 SVGIG (reference sequence). Trimming shortened V by 3 bases and J by 0 bases, and 18 bases separated the two germline ends. The CDR3 here is CAWSPPGFAFSGNTIYF. The CDR3 nucleotides read TGTGCCTGGAGCCCCCCTGGGTTTGCTTTCTCTGGAAACACCATATATTTT.

This rearrangement joins TRBV2 to TRBJ2-5; 12 bases are shared with TRBD2. The CDR3 sequence is 15 residues long. Germline V lookup: CDR1 SNHLY, CDR2 FYNNEI. V lost 6 bases and J lost 1; bases outside the gene matches: 3. CDR3 amino acids: CASRVLAGGQETQYF. Here the CDR3 DNA reads TGTGCCAGCAGGGTACTAGCGGGGGGCCAAGAGACCCAGTACTTC.

This chain connects TRBV15 to TRBJ2-3, with TRBD2 matching over 9 bases. The CDR3 consists of 16 residues. The V and J ends lost 2 bases and 2 bases, in that order; junction bases with no gene match: 5. Germline loops: CDR1 LNHNV, CDR2 YYDKDF (reference sequence). CDR3 DNA sequence: TGTGCCACCAGCAGATCTAGCGGGACCCCCACAGATACGCAGTATTTT. Amino acids: CATSRSSGTPTDTQYF.

The rearrangement joins TRBV28 to TRBJ2-7; TRBD2 agrees at 12 bases. J was trimmed by 5 bases and V by 4 bases; bases with no gene match: 6. The CDR3 contains 15 residues. Germline CDR1 and CDR2: MDHEN and SYDVKM. CDR3 region: CASSWLAGGFHEQYF. The CDR3 region has the DNA TGTGCCAGCAGTTGGCTAGCGGGAGGGTTCCACGAGCAGTACTTC.

There are a few counts of this clone. This chain links TRBV18 with TRBJ1-1; unclear D gene. V was shortened by 3 bases and J by 0 bases, with 23 bases between the two germline ends. This CDR3 region has 19 residues. The V gene's germline CDR1 is KGHSH and CDR2 LQKENI. The CDR3: CASSPSPIIGVGMNTEAFF. CDR3 nucleotide sequence: TGTGCCAGCTCACCGTCCCCTATTATTGGGGTAGGTATGAACACTGAAGCTTTCTTT.

This clone was counted between two and nine times. The rearrangement links TRBV29-1 to TRBJ2-1; D unclear. Germline CDR1 and CDR2: SQVTM and ANQGSEA. The V gene lost 5 bases and the J gene lost 2 bases, with 10 bases spanning the gap. This CDR3 comprises 13 residues. The CDR3 region has the DNA TGCAGCGTTCCGTTTTCAGCCTACAATGAGCAGTTCTTC. Its translation is CSVPFSAYNEQFF.

The chain has TRBV29-1 and TRBJ1-1; D is undetermined. The CDR3 is made up of 15 amino acids. CDR1 is SQVTM and CDR2 is ANQGSEA in the germline V gene. The germline V and J ends were trimmed by 6 bases and 1 base, with 18 bases remaining between them. Here the CDR3 reads CSVRPPLRKNTEAFF. The CDR3 DNA is TGCAGCGTCCGTCCTCCCCTACGAAAGAACACTGAAGCTTTCTTT.